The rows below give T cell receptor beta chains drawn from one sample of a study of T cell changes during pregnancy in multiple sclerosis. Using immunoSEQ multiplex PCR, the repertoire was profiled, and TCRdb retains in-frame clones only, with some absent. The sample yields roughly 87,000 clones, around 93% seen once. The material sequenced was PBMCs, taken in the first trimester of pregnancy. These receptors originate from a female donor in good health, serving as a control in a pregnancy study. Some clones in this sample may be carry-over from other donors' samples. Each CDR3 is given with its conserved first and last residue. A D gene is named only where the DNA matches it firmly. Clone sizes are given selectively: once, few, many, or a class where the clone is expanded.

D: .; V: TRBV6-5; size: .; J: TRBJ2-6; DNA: TGTGCCAGCAGTTACACAGGCGACTCTGGGGCCAACGTCCTGACTTTC; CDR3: CASSYTGDSGANVLTF
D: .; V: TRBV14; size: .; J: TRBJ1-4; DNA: TGTGCCAGCAGCCAGCGGGCCGGTAATGAAAAACTGTTTTTT; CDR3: CASSQRAGNEKLFF
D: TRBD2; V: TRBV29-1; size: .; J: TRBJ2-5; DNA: TGCAGCGGGGGACTAGCGGCAGAAGAGACCCAGTACTTC; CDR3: CSGGLAAEETQYF
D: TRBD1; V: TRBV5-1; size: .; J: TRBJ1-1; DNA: TGCGCCAGCAGCACTTCCGGGACAGGGGGTACTGAAGCTTTCTTT; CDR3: CASSTSGTGGTEAFF
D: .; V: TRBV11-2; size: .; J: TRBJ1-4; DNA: TGTGCCAGCAGCCTCGAGGAAAAACTGTTTTTT; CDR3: CASSLEEKLFF
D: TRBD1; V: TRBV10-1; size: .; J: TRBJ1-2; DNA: TGCGCCAGCCCAATACAGGGGGCGGATGGCTACACCTTC; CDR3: CASPIQGADGYTF
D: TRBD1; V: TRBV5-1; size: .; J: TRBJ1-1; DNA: TGCGCCAGCAGCTCCAGGGGGCGGATAGTCACTGAAGCTTTCTTT; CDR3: CASSSRGRIVTEAFF
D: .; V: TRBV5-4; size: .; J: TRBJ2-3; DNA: TGTGCCAGCAGGCAAACAGGGAAGACAGATACGCAGTATTTT; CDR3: CASRQTGKTDTQYF
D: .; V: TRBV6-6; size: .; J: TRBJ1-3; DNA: TGTGCCAGCAGTTACCCTGAGAACTCTGGAAACACCATATATTTT; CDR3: CASSYPENSGNTIYF
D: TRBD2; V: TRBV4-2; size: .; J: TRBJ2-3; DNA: TGTGCCAGCAGCCACAGTTTTAGCGGGAGCGGCACAGATACGCAGTATTTT; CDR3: CASSHSFSGSGTDTQYF
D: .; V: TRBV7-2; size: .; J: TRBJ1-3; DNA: TGTGCCAGCAGCTTAGTTCACAGCTCCTCTGGAAACACCATATATTTT; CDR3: CASSLVHSSSGNTIYF
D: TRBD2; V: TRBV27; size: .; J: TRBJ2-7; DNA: TGTGCCAGCAAGGGAAGCGGGAGCTCTCCCCACGAGCAGTACTTC; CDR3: CASKGSGSSPHEQYF
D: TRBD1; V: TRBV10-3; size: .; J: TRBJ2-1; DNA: TGTGCCACCATTCGACAGGGGGGCTACAATGAGCAGTTCTTC; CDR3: CATIRQGGYNEQFF
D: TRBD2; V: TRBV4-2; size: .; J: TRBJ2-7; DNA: TGTGCCAGCAGCCAAGATCTGGCTAGCGGGAGAGTCCACGAGCAGTACTTC; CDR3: CASSQDLASGRVHEQYF
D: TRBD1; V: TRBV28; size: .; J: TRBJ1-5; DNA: TGTGCCAGCAGTTTATCTGGGACAGGGAGGGTTCAGCATTTT; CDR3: CASSLSGTGRVQHF
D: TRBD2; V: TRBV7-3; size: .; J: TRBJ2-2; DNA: TGTGCCAGCAGCTTCGGAGCGGGAGGCACCGGGGAGCTGTTTTTT; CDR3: CASSFGAGGTGELFF
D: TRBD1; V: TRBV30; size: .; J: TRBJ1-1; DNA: TGTGCCTGGAGCGATGGGGACAGGGAAGCCACTGAAGCTTTCTTT; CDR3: CAWSDGDREATEAFF
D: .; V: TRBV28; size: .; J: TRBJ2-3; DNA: TGTGCCAGCAACCATCGCAGGGATGGGGCAGATACGCAGTATTTT; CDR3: CASNHRRDGADTQYF
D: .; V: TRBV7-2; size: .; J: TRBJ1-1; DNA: TGTGCCAGCAGCTTAGACGGCAGGGACACTGAAGCTTTCTTT; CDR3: CASSLDGRDTEAFF
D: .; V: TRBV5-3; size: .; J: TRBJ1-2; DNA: TGTGCCAGAAGCGATGGGGCCAAGACTAACTATGGCTACACCTTC; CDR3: CARSDGAKTNYGYTF
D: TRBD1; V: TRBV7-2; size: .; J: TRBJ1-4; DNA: TGTGCCAGCAGCCCGGACAGGGAAAAACTGTTTTTT; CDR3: CASSPDREKLFF
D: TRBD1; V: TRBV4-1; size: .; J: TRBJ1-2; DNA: TGCGCCAGCAGCCATGACGGTCAGGGGGCTCGTGGCTACACCTTC; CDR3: CASSHDGQGARGYTF
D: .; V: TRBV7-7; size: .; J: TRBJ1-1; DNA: TGTGCTAGCAGCTTAGATCGTCCGGGACAAAGGCAATCTTTCTTT; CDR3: CASSLDRPGQRQSFF
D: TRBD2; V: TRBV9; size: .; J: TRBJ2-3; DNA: TGTGCCAGCAGCGGACTCCGGGGACTAGAAGCAGATACGCAGTATTTT; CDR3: CASSGLRGLEADTQYF
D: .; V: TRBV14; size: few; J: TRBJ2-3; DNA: TGTGCCAGCAGCCAATCCCTTTTCGGGGGAGCAGATACGCAGTATTTT; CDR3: CASSQSLFGGADTQYF